A selection of T cell receptor beta chains follows, all from one sample in a study of cytomegalovirus exposure and HLA in healthy donors. Assay: immunoSEQ multiplex PCR; the TCRdb copy retains only in-frame clones and omits some. Of about 130,000 clones in the sample, about 91% were seen once. The specimen was PBMCs. The receptors shown here come from a woman between 18 and 30 years old in good health and CMV-seropositive. CDR3s include the opening cysteine and the closing phenylalanine or tryptophan. D genes are given only for firm matches. Size is omitted from some rows. Given values are once, few, many or a class for expanded clones.

V	J	D	size	CDR3	DNA
TRBV6-5	TRBJ1-1	NA	once	CASSSSVNTEAFF	TGTGCCAGCAGCTCCTCAGTGAACACTGAAGCTTTCTTT
TRBV6-5	TRBJ2-7	NA	NA	CASSYLGVSYEQYF	TGTGCCAGCAGTTATCTCGGGGTAAGCTACGAGCAGTACTTC
TRBV12-5	TRBJ2-2	NA	NA	CASGLGVAGELFF	TGTGCTAGTGGTCTAGGGGTGGCCGGGGAGCTGTTTTTT
TRBV2	TRBJ2-7	NA	few	CASRTGYEQYF	TGTGCCAGCAGGACAGGCTACGAGCAGTACTTC
TRBV5-1	TRBJ1-1	NA	NA	CASSFTKGSLTEAFF	TGCGCCAGCAGCTTTACTAAGGGGTCGTTGACTGAAGCTTTCTTT
TRBV11-2	TRBJ2-3	TRBD2	few	CASSLGLAGLDTQYF	TGTGCCAGCAGCTTAGGACTAGCGGGCCTAGATACGCAGTATTTT
TRBV4-1	TRBJ1-3	NA	NA	CASSPRDLGNTIYF	TGCGCCAGCAGCCCGCGGGACTTAGGAAACACCATATATTTT
TRBV18	TRBJ2-3	NA	NA	CASSLRQNTDTQYF	TGTGCCAGCTCATTGCGACAGAACACAGATACGCAGTATTTT
TRBV11-2	TRBJ2-4	NA	NA	CASSFVEYIQYF	TGTGCCAGCAGCTTCGTAGAGTACATTCAGTACTTC
TRBV30	TRBJ1-2	NA	once	CAWNRDSGYGYTF	TGTGCCTGGAACAGGGATTCGGGCTATGGCTACACCTTC
TRBV6-1	TRBJ1-1	TRBD1	NA	CASSEKTGQAFF	TGTGCCAGCAGTGAAAAGACAGGGCAGGCTTTCTTT
TRBV4-1	TRBJ2-3	TRBD2	NA	CASSPQPIAGGTQYF	TGCGCCAGCAGCCCGCAGCCTATAGCGGGGGGGACGCAGTATTTT
TRBV7-9	TRBJ1-4	TRBD1	NA	CASTTGVGEKLFF	TGTGCCAGCACCACAGGGGTAGGCGAAAAACTGTTTTTT
TRBV6-1	TRBJ2-5	TRBD2	NA	CASSDTSGGAETQYF	TGTGCCAGCAGTGATACTAGCGGGGGGGCAGAGACCCAGTACTTC
TRBV6-1	TRBJ2-1	NA	NA	CASSESAGSYNEQFF	TGTGCCAGCAGTGAATCCGCGGGTTCCTACAATGAGCAGTTCTTC
TRBV2	TRBJ2-7	NA	once	CASIRGPDEQYF	TGTGCCAGCATCCGGGGTCCCGACGAGCAGTACTTC
TRBV5-4	TRBJ2-7	NA	NA	CASSLDLGASYEQYF	TGTGCCAGCAGCTTGGATCTGGGGGCTTCCTACGAGCAGTACTTC
TRBV19	TRBJ2-7	TRBD1	NA	CASSIGLGDSLEQYF	TGTGCCAGTAGTATAGGGCTGGGGGACAGTCTCGAGCAGTACTTC
TRBV30	TRBJ2-1	NA	NA	CAWRVAGRYNEQFF	TGTGCCTGGAGAGTGGCGGGGCGGTACAATGAGCAGTTCTTC
TRBV7-2	TRBJ1-6	NA	NA	CASSQDPGQRNSPLHF	TGCGCCAGCAGCCAAGATCCCGGACAGCGGAATTCACCCCTCCACTTT
TRBV5-1	TRBJ2-7	NA	NA	CASSLALDRPYEQYF	TGCGCCAGCAGCTTGGCCCTGGACAGACCCTACGAGCAGTACTTC
TRBV7-9	TRBJ2-7	TRBD2	NA	CASSSLNIAGGPFLSEQYF	TGTGCCAGCAGCTCCCTGAACATAGCGGGGGGGCCGTTTCTTTCCGAGCAGTACTTC
TRBV23-1	TRBJ2-7	NA	NA	CASSQGTTEYEQYF	TGCGCCAGCAGTCAAGGGACAACGGAATACGAGCAGTACTTC
TRBV4-1	TRBJ2-5	NA	NA	CASSQDYSPETQYF	TGCGCCAGCAGCCAAGACTACTCCCCAGAGACCCAGTACTTC
TRBV25-1	TRBJ2-6	NA	NA	CASSRRSLSGANVLTF	TGTGCCAGCAGTCGGAGAAGCCTCTCTGGGGCCAACGTCCTGACTTTC
TRBV19	TRBJ2-4	TRBD1	NA	CASSPRGRWAKNIQYF	TGTGCCAGTAGTCCTAGGGGGCGCTGGGCCAAAAACATTCAGTACTTC
TRBV9	TRBJ2-7	TRBD1	once	CASTPTGSSYEQYF	TGTGCCAGCACCCCGACAGGGTCATCCTACGAGCAGTACTTC
TRBV10-3	TRBJ2-7	NA	NA	CAISPRGAPTYEQYF	TGTGCCATCAGCCCACGGGGGGCCCCAACCTACGAGCAGTACTTC
TRBV27	TRBJ2-5	TRBD2	NA	CASSSSSGGPIQGETQYF	TGTGCCAGCAGTTCCTCTAGCGGGGGACCCATACAGGGTGAGACCCAGTACTTC
TRBV4-3	TRBJ1-3	NA	NA	CASSQDVGGAGNTIYF	TGCGCCAGCAGCCAAGATGTTGGAGGGGCGGGAAACACCATATATTTT
TRBV19	TRBJ2-7	NA	NA	CASSGQGGYEQYF	TGTGCCAGTAGCGGGCAGGGGGGATACGAGCAGTACTTC
TRBV7-3	TRBJ2-1	TRBD2	NA	CASSPRGGVLSYNEQFF	TGTGCCAGCAGCCCACGCGGGGGGGTCCTCTCCTACAATGAGCAGTTCTTC
TRBV19	TRBJ2-1	TRBD2	NA	CASSRAAGLYNEQFF	TGTGCCAGTAGTAGGGCAGCGGGGCTCTACAATGAGCAGTTCTTC
TRBV2	TRBJ1-6	NA	NA	CASPGQKGSPLHF	TGTGCCAGTCCGGGACAAAAAGGCTCACCCCTCCACTTT
TRBV19	TRBJ1-5	NA	NA	CASSTGEGTYQPQHF	TGTGCCAGTAGTACAGGAGAGGGGACATATCAGCCCCAGCATTTT
TRBV2	TRBJ2-1	TRBD2	NA	CASNEGTSINEQFF	TGTGCCAGCAACGAAGGGACTAGTATAAATGAGCAGTTCTTC
TRBV19	TRBJ1-1	NA	NA	CASRWGGEYTEAFF	TGTGCCAGTAGATGGGGAGGGGAGTACACTGAAGCTTTCTTT